What follows is one TCR beta chain and its context. The antigen remains undetermined. These data come from a study of siplizumab effects on memory and regulatory T cells. Study results and caveats: Many proliferating CD4+ or CD8+ clones remained unclassified. Roughly 75-96% of them could not be assigned either a naive or a memory phenotype. Alloreactive sequences that could be traced to unstimulated CD4+ memory cells showed a significant reduction under siplizumab. Naive T cells looked more diverse than memory cells, and they looked like major contributors to the alloresponse.

The CDR3 extends over 13 amino acids. From germline, CDR1 is SGHTA and CDR2 FQGNSA. V lost 5 bases to trimming and J lost 4 bases, with 10 bases between them. Approximately 10^5 TCR templates were measured in each sample. Using immunoSEQ multiplex PCR, the repertoire was profiled, and TCRdb retains in-frame clones only, with some absent. The sample includes 85,000 to 130,000 clones, 91% of them seen just once. Sequenced: CD4+ T cells sorted from blood. The TCR was taken from a human donor in good health. Some clones in this sample may be carry-over from other donors' samples. V is TRBV7-2 and J is TRBJ2-3; D unclear. CDR3 amino acids: CASSVKSADTQYF. Written as DNA, the CDR3 is TGTGCCAGCAGCGTTAAGTCGGCAGATACGCAGTATTTT.